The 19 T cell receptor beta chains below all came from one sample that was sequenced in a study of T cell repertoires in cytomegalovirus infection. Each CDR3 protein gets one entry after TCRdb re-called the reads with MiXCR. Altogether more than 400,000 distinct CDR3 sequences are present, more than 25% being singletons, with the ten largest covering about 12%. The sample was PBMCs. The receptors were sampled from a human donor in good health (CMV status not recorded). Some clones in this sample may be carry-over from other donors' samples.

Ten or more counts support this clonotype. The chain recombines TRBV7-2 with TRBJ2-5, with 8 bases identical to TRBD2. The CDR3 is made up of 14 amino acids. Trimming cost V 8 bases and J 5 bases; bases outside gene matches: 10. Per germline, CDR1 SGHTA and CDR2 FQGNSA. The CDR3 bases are TGTGCCAGCGCCCGGAGCCAGCGGGGGGAGACCCAGTACTTC. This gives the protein CASARSQRGETQYF.

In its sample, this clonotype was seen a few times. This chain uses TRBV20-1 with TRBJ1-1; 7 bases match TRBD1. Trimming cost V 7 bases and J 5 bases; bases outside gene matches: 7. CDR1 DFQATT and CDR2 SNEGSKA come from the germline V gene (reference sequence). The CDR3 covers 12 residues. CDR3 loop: CSGEGAGTEAFF. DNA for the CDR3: TGCAGTGGTGAGGGGGCTGGAACTGAAGCTTTCTTT.

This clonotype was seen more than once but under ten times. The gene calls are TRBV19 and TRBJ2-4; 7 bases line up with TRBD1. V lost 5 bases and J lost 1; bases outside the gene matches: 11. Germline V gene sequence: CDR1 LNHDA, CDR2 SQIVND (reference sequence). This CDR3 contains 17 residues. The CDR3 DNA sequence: TGTGCCAGTAGTTTTCTTTGGCAGGGGGTGGCCAAAAACATTCAGTACTTC. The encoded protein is CASSFLWQGVAKNIQYF.

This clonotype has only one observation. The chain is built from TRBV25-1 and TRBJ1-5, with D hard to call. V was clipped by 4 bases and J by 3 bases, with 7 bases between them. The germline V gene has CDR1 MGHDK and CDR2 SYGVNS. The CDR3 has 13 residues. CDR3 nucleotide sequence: TGTGCCAGCAGTGGGCCCGACAATCAGCCCCAGCATTTT. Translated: CASSGPDNQPQHF.

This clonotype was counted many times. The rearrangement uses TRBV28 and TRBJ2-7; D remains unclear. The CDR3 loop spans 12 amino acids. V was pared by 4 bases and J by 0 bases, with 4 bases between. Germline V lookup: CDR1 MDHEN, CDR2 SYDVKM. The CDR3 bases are TGTGCCAGCAGTTCCATCTCCTACGAGCAGTACTTC. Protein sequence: CASSSISYEQYF.

CDR3 residues: CASRPGLAGGKQETQYF. DNA for the CDR3: TGTGCCAGCAGACCGGGACTAGCGGGAGGGAAACAAGAGACCCAGTACTTC. The rearrangement uses TRBV27 and TRBJ2-5, with 16 bases identical to TRBD2. V dropped 6 bases and J dropped 2; count of bases not matched to a gene: 6. The CDR3 extends over 17 amino acids. CDR1 is MNHEY, CDR2 SMNVEV, per germline (reference sequence).

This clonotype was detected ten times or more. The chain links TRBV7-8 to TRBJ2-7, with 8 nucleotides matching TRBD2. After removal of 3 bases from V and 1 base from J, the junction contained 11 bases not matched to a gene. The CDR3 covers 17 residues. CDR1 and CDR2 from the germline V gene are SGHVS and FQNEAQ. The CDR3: CASSFGGAGGGSYEQYV. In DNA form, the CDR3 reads TGTGCCAGCAGCTTTGGTGGCGCGGGAGGTGGGTCCTACGAGCAGTACGTC.

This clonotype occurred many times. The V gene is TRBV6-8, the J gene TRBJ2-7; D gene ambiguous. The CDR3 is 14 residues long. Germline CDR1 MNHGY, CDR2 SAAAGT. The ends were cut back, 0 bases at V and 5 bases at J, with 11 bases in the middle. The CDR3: CASSYSTEANEQYV. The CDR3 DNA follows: TGTGCCAGCAGTTACTCGACGGAAGCCAACGAGCAGTACGTC.

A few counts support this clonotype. The CDR3 protein is CASQGAPGYTF. The CDR3 DNA reads as TGTGCCAGCCAGGGCGCCCCAGGCTACACCTTC. This chain uses TRBV12-3 or TRBV12-4 with TRBJ1-2, with a tentative D call TRBD1 (5 bases). V dropped 8 bases and J dropped 8 bases, with 12 bases sitting between them. This CDR3 region has 11 residues.

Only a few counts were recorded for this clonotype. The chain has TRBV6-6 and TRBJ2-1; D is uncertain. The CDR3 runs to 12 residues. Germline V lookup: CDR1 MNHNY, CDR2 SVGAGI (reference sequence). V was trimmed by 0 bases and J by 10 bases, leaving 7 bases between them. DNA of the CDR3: TGTGCCAGCAGTTACTCGAATCGGGAGCAGTTCTTC. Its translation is CASSYSNREQFF.

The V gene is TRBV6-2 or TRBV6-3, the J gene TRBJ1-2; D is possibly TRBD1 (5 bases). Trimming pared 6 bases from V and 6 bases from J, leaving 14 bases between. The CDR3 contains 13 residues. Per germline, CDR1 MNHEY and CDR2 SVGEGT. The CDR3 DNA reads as TGTGCCAGCAGAAGTGGGACCTGGGATGGCTACACCTTC. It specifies CASRSGTWDGYTF.

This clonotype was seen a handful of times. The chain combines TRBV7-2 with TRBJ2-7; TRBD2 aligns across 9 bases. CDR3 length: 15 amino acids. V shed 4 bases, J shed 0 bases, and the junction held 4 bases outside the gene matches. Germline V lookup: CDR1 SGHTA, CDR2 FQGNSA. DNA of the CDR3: TGTGCCAGCAGCTACCAGACTAGCGGCTCCTACGAGCAGTACTTC. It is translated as CASSYQTSGSYEQYF.

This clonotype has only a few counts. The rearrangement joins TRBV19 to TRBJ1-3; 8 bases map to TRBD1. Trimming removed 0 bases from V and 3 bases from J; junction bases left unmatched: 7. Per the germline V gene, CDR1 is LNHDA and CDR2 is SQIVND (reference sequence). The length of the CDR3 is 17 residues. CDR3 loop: CASSIDPRTGFGNTIYF. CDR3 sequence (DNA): TGTGCCAGTAGTATAGATCCGAGGACAGGGTTTGGAAACACCATATATTTT.

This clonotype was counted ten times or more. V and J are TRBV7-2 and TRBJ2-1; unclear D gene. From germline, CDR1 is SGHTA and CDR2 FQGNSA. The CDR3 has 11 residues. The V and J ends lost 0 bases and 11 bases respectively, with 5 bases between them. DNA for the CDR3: TGTGCCAGCAGCTTAGCGAGGAAGCAGTTCTTC. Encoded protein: CASSLARKQFF.

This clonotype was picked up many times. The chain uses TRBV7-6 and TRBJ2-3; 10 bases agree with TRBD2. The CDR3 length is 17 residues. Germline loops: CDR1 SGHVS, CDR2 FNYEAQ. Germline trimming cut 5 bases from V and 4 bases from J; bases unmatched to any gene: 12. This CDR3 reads CASSLGSSGRFPDTQYF. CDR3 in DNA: TGTGCCAGCAGCCTTGGTTCTAGCGGGAGATTTCCAGATACGCAGTATTTT.

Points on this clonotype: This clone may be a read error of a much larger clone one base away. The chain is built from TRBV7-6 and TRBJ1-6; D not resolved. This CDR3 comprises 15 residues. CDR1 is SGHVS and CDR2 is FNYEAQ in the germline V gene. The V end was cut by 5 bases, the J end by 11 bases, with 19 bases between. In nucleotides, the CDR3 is TGTGCCAGCAGCAGTAGTGGCGTCCCTGGGGCACCCCTCCACTTT. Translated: CASSSSGVPGAPLHF.

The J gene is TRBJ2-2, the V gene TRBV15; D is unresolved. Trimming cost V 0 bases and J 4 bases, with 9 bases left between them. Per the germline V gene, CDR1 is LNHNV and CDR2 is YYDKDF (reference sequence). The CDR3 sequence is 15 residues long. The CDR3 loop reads CATSRDQVRTGELFF. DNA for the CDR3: TGTGCCACCAGCAGAGATCAAGTTCGCACCGGGGAGCTGTTTTTT.

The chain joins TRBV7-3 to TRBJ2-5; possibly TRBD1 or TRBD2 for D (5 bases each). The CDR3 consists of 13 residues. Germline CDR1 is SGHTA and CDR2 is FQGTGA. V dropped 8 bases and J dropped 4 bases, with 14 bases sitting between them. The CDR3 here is CASGPGAGETQYF. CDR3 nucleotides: TGTGCCAGCGGGCCCGGGGCGGGAGAGACCCAGTACTTC.

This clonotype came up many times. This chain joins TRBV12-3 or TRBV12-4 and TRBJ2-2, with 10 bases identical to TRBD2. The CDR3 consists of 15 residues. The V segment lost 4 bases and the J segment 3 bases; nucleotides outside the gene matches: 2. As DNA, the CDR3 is TGTGCCAGCAGTTGGACTAGCGGTTACACCGGGGAGCTGTTTTTT. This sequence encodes CASSWTSGYTGELFF.